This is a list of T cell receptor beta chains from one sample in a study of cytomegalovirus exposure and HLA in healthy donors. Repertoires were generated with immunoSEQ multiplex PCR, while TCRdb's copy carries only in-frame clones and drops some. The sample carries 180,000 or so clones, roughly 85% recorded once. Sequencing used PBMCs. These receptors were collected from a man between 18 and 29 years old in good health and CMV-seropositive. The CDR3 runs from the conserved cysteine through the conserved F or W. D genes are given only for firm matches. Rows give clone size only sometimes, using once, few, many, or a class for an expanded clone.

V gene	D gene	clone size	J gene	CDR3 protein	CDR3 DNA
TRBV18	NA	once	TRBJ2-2	CASSPNREGGELFF	TGTGCCAGCTCACCTAACAGGGAAGGCGGGGAGCTGTTTTTT
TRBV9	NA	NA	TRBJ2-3	CASSVFEGSTDTQYF	TGTGCCAGCAGCGTTTTTGAGGGTAGCACAGATACGCAGTATTTT
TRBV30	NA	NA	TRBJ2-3	CAWSSGGGRPDTQYF	TGTGCCTGGAGTTCTGGGGGGGGCCGTCCAGATACGCAGTATTTT
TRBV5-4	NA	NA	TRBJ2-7	CASSQGTDIYEQYF	TGTGCCAGCAGCCAGGGGACCGATATCTACGAGCAGTACTTC
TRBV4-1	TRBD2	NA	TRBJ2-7	CASSSTLAGGISYEQYF	TGCGCCAGCAGCTCAACGCTAGCGGGGGGAATCTCCTACGAGCAGTACTTC
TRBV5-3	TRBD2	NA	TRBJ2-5	CARSFLQSGGALQETQYF	TGTGCCAGAAGCTTTTTACAGAGCGGGGGGGCCCTACAAGAGACCCAGTACTTC
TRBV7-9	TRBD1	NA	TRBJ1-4	CASSLWTGGKSKLFF	TGTGCCAGCAGCTTGTGGACAGGGGGCAAATCAAAACTGTTTTTT
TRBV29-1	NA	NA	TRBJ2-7	CSVERTDSYEQYF	TGCAGCGTTGAGAGGACAGATTCCTACGAGCAGTACTTC
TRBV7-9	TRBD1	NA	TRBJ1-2	CASSLDRGRMDGYTF	TGTGCCAGCAGCTTGGACAGGGGGCGAATGGATGGCTACACCTTC
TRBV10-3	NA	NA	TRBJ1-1	CAISESGGNTEAFF	TGTGCCATCAGTGAGTCAGGGGGGAACACTGAAGCTTTCTTT
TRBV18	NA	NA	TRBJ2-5	CASSLSGETQYF	TGTGCCAGCTCACTCTCCGGTGAGACCCAGTACTTC
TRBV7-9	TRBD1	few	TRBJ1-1	CASRDRGQGNTEAFF	TGTGCCAGCAGGGACAGGGGGCAGGGGAACACTGAAGCTTTCTTT
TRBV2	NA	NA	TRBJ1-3	CASKAAASSGNTIYF	TGTGCCAGCAAGGCGGCGGCAAGCTCTGGAAACACCATATATTTT
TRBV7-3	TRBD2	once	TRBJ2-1	CASSLLFPSGPYNEQFF	TGTGCCAGCAGCTTATTGTTCCCTAGCGGGCCGTACAATGAGCAGTTCTTC
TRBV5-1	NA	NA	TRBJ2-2	CASSLNPGVNTGELFF	TGCGCCAGCAGCTTAAATCCGGGGGTCAACACCGGGGAGCTGTTTTTT
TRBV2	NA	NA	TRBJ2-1	CASSPNSYQDSNEQFF	TGTGCCAGCAGCCCCAACTCGTACCAGGATAGCAATGAGCAGTTCTTC
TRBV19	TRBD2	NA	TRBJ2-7	CASSILAGHSYEQYF	TGTGCCAGTAGTATCTTAGCGGGGCACTCCTACGAGCAGTACTTC
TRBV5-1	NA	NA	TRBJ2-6	CASSLWAGVFSGANVLTF	TGCGCCAGCAGCTTGTGGGCAGGGGTATTCTCTGGGGCCAACGTCCTGACTTTC
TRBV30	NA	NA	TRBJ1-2	CAWSVWGRSYGYTF	TGTGCCTGGAGTGTCTGGGGGCGCTCCTATGGCTACACCTTC
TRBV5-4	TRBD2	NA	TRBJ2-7	CASSAGGSGGDEQYF	TGTGCCAGCAGCGCGGGGGGGAGCGGAGGGGACGAGCAGTACTTC
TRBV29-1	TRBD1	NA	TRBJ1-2	CSVEVVSGGGYTF	TGCAGCGTTGAAGTCGTGTCAGGGGGTGGCTACACCTTC
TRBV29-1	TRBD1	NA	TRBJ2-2	CSVWSEGTGVHTGELFF	TGCAGCGTTTGGAGTGAGGGGACAGGGGTTCACACCGGGGAGCTGTTTTTT
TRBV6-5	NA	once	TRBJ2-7	CASSYSRTVWEQYF	TGTGCCAGCAGTTACTCAAGGACTGTCTGGGAGCAGTACTTC
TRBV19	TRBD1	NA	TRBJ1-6	CASSMGTEYSPLHF	TGTGCCAGTAGTATGGGGACAGAATATTCACCCCTCCACTTT
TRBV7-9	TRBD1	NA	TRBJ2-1	CASSSGDRSNEQFF	TGTGCCAGCAGCTCAGGGGACAGGAGCAATGAGCAGTTCTTC
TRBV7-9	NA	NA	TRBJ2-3	CASSYRLTDTQYF	TGTGCCAGCAGCTACCGACTAACAGATACGCAGTATTTT
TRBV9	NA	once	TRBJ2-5	CASSAQETQYF	TGTGCCAGCAGCGCTCAAGAGACCCAGTACTTC
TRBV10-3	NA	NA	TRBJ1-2	CAISEPSARTYGYTF	TGTGCCATCAGTGAGCCGAGTGCCCGGACATATGGCTACACCTTC
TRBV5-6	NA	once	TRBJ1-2	CASSVLGSDSRNYGYTF	TGTGCCAGCAGCGTCCTTGGTTCGGACAGCCGGAACTATGGCTACACCTTC
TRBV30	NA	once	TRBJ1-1	CAWQENLNTEAFF	TGTGCCTGGCAGGAAAACTTGAACACTGAAGCTTTCTTT
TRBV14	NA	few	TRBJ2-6	CASSRGRGANVLTF	TGTGCCAGCAGCCGTGGGCGAGGGGCCAACGTCCTGACTTTC
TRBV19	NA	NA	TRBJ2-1	CASKGDNNKQFF	TGTGCCAGTAAAGGGGACAACAATAAGCAGTTCTTC
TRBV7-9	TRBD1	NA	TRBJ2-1	CASSLDRGDEQFF	TGTGCCAGCAGCTTAGACAGGGGCGATGAGCAGTTCTTC
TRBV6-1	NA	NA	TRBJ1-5	CASSDGVRQPQHF	TGTGCCAGCAGTGACGGGGTCAGACAGCCCCAGCATTTT
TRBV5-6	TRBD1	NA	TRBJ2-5	CASRLGQAGLHVGQYF	TGTGCCAGCAGGTTGGGACAGGCCGGATTACACGTTGGGCAGTACTTC
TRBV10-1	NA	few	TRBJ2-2	CASSESLYTGELFF	TGCGCCAGCAGTGAGAGCCTTTACACCGGGGAGCTGTTTTTT
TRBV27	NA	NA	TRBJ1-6	CASSFGSQTPLHF	TGTGCCAGCAGTTTCGGGTCTCAGACACCCCTCCACTTT
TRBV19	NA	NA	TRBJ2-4	CASSLASGSKNIQYF	TGTGCCAGTAGTTTAGCGTCCGGGAGCAAAAACATTCAGTACTTC
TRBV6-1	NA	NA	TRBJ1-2	CASSKPDTYGYTF	TGTGCCAGCTCGAAACCCGACACCTATGGCTACACCTTC
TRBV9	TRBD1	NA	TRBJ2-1	CASSVEDRGGNEQFF	TGTGCCAGCAGCGTAGAGGACAGGGGTGGCAATGAGCAGTTCTTC
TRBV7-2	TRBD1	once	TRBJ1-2	CASSFRDRGQGYTF	TGTGCCAGCAGCTTCCGGGACAGGGGGCAAGGCTACACCTTC
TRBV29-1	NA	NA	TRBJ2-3	CSVEVGPDTQYF	TGCAGCGTTGAAGTGGGCCCAGATACGCAGTATTTT
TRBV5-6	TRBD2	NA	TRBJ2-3	CASTKTSGVSTDTQYF	TGTGCCAGCACCAAGACTAGCGGGGTCAGCACAGATACGCAGTATTTT
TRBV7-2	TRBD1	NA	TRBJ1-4	CASSKDRGPEKLFF	TGTGCCAGCAGCAAAGACAGGGGGCCTGAAAAACTGTTTTTT
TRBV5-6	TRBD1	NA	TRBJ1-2	CASSLNPQGANGYTF	TGTGCCAGCAGCTTGAATCCCCAGGGGGCGAATGGCTACACCTTC
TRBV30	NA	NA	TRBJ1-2	CAWSVLAGGYTF	TGTGCCTGGAGTGTACTAGCTGGAGGCTACACCTTC
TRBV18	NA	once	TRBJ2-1	CASSPLSFPGDNEQFF	TGTGCCAGCTCACCCCTCAGCTTCCCTGGAGACAATGAGCAGTTCTTC
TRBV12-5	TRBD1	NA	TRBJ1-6	CASGWGTDNSPLHF	TGTGCTAGTGGTTGGGGGACAGATAATTCACCCCTCCACTTT
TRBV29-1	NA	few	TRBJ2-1	CSATSAVRSYNEQFF	TGCAGCGCCACTTCAGCGGTTCGCTCCTACAATGAGCAGTTCTTC
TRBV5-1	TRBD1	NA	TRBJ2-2	CASSPPGQGGTGELFF	TGCGCCAGCAGCCCACCGGGACAGGGTGGAACCGGGGAGCTGTTTTTT
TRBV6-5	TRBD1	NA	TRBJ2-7	CASRSGTGDQGQYF	TGTGCCAGCAGGTCCGGGACAGGGGACCAGGGGCAGTACTTC
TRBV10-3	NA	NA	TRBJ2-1	CAIGKWRGGDNEQFF	TGTGCCATCGGGAAGTGGCGAGGGGGTGACAATGAGCAGTTCTTC
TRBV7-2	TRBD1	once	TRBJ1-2	CASSLGQGALYGYTF	TGTGCCAGCAGCTTAGGACAGGGGGCTTTGTATGGCTACACCTTC
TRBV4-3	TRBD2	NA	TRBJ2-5	CASSQDSGGEGYF	TGCGCCAGCAGCCAAGATTCGGGCGGGGAGGGGTACTTC
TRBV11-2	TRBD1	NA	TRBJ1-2	CASSLPGTGTGGAGYGYTF	TGTGCCAGCAGCTTACCCGGAACCGGGACAGGGGGCGCCGGCTATGGCTACACCTTC
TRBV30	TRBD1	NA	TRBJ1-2	CASVRGQGVGGYTF	TGTGCCTCGGTGCGGGGACAGGGGGTCGGAGGCTACACCTTC
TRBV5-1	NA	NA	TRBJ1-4	CASSGLGQGEKLFF	TGCGCCAGCAGCGGTCTCGGGCAGGGGGAAAAACTGTTTTTT